Below are 6 T cell receptor beta chains sequenced from a single sample in a study of regulatory T cells in long-lasting Graves disease. Library construction for TCR beta used iRepertoire HTBI primers and Arm-PCR of CDR3 regions. TCRdb passed the multiplex PCR reads through MiXCR, listing each CDR3 protein once. The repertoire holds under 500,000 distinct CDR3 sequences, with under 25% as singletons. This sample's time point: persistent/refractory GD, antithyroid drugs over 5 years with positive TRAb. The TCR library used RNA extracted from PBMCs. This specimen was peripheral blood mononuclear cells (PBMCs), taken when the disease was refractory, from a patient treated with antithyroid drugs. The receptor source for this set is a female donor with Graves disease.

The chain uses TRBV28 and TRBJ2-3; TRBD1 agrees at 9 bases. With V trimmed by 3 bases and J by 4 bases, 5 bases remained unmatched. Germline CDR1 MDHEN, CDR2 SYDVKM. The length of the CDR3 is 15 residues. The CDR3 is CASSFYRGRADTQYF. The CDR3 nucleotides read TGTGCCAGCAGTTTCTACAGGGGGCGAGCAGATACGCAGTATTTT.

In this sample, this clonotype turned up many times. As DNA, the CDR3 is TGTGCCAGCAGAGGTGGGACTGAGACCACAGCAGGGCAGTACTTC. It yields the protein CASRGGTETTAGQYF. The V call is TRBV12-3 or TRBV12-4, the J call TRBJ2-7, with a weak D call TRBD2 (6 bases). Trimming removed 6 bases from V and 9 bases from J, with 24 bases in between. The CDR3 totals 15 residues.

The chain combines TRBV6-2 or TRBV6-3 with TRBJ1-1; 7 nucleotides align to TRBD1. The ends lost 6 bases at V and 4 bases at J; junction bases unmatched: 23. CDR3 length: 19 residues. In germline, CDR1 is MNHEY, CDR2 SVGEGT. The CDR3 loop is CASRKGTGTAAPLGTEAFF. CDR3 in DNA: TGTGCCAGCAGGAAGGGGACCGGGACAGCGGCCCCCTTGGGCACTGAAGCTTTCTTT.

This clonotype was seen ten or more times. The chain uses TRBV11-2 and TRBJ2-7; 8 bases are a match to TRBD2. This CDR3 has 16 residues. Germline CDR1 reads SGHAT; CDR2 reads FQNNGV. With V trimmed by 2 bases and J by 2 bases, 8 bases remained unmatched. The CDR3 region is CASSLFGSGTTYEQYF. As DNA, the CDR3 is TGTGCCAGCAGCTTATTCGGTAGCGGGACGACCTACGAGCAGTACTTC.

The rearrangement joins TRBV20-1 to TRBJ2-1; D is perhaps TRBD2 (5 bases). Germline CDR1 is DFQATT and CDR2 is SNEGSKA (reference sequence). This CDR3 is built from 16 residues. With 1 base removed from V and 3 bases from J, the gap between germline ends came to 16 bases. In DNA form, the CDR3 reads TGCAGTGCTAGAGTTTCGACTGGACTTCACTACAATGAGCAGTTCTTC. This encodes CSARVSTGLHYNEQFF.

The table lists this clonotype with many counts. This CDR3 is CASSSTQEETQYF. The CDR3 DNA sequence: TGTGCCAGCAGCTCGACTCAGGAAGAGACCCAGTACTTC. The gene calls are TRBV7-9 and TRBJ2-5; D gene unclear. CDR3 length: 13 residues. V shed 4 bases and J shed 3 bases, with 9 bases lying between them. Germline assignment: CDR1 SEHNR and CDR2 FQNEAQ (reference sequence).